The 6 T cell receptor beta chains presented below share a single source sample, sequenced in a study of blood T cell repertoires in COVID-19. The assay was immunoSEQ multiplex PCR, and TCRdb's table has in-frame clones only and misses some. The top ten clones hold about 2.2% of a sample with roughly 280,000 clones, around 87% of them seen once. Sequencing was performed on peripheral blood. Source of these receptors: a woman in her 50s who had recovered from COVID-19.

The chain employs TRBV7-6 and TRBJ2-5, with a possible D match to TRBD2 (6 bases). Looked up from germline, CDR1 is SGHVS and CDR2 is FNYEAQ. V was cut by 1 base and J by 4 bases, with 13 bases left in between. This CDR3 has 15 amino acids. The CDR3 loop reads CASSLGSGGTETQYF. CDR3 sequence (DNA): TGTGCCAGCAGCTTAGGGAGTGGGGGGACAGAGACCCAGTACTTC.

The genes are TRBV4-3 and TRBJ2-3; 11 bases agree with TRBD2. The germline V gene encodes CDR1 LGHNA and CDR2 YSLEER. The length of the CDR3 is 15 residues. Trimming cost V 0 bases and J 5 bases; bases outside gene matches: 1. The CDR3 DNA follows: TGCGCCAGCAGCCAAGATAGCGGGGGGGGAGATACGCAGTATTTT. It codes for CASSQDSGGGDTQYF.

V gene TRBV9 combines with J gene TRBJ2-3, with a tentative D call TRBD2 (7 bases). CDR1 and CDR2 from the germline V gene are SGDLS and YYNGEE. Trimming cost V 1 base and J 0 bases, with 18 bases left between them. The CDR3 is made up of 18 amino acids. CDR3 sequence (DNA): TGTGCCAGCAGCGTATCCGACGGGGGGCCCGTGAGCACAGATACGCAGTATTTT. Amino acids: CASSVSDGGPVSTDTQYF.

This chain uses TRBV5-4 with TRBJ2-1; 8 bases agree with TRBD2. Germline trimming cut 7 bases from V and 2 bases from J; bases unmatched to any gene: 8. CDR3 length: 15 residues. Germline CDR1 reads SGHNT; CDR2 reads YYREEE (reference sequence). CDR3 protein: CASLGREATYNEQFF. The CDR3 DNA is TGTGCCAGCCTAGGGCGGGAGGCAACCTACAATGAGCAGTTCTTC.

The chain recombines TRBV28 with TRBJ1-4, with a tentative D call TRBD1 (5 bases). Germline values: CDR1 MDHEN, CDR2 SYDVKM. This CDR3 spans 14 amino acids. With 5 bases removed from V and 7 bases from J, the gap between germline ends came to 14 bases. The CDR3 sequence is CASSTGGAGEKLFF. In DNA form, the CDR3 reads TGTGCCAGCAGTACGGGAGGGGCGGGTGAAAAACTGTTTTTT.

The chain carries TRBV30 and TRBJ2-5, with a possible D match to TRBD2 (6 bases). This CDR3 spans 13 amino acids. Trimming stripped 4 bases from V and 2 bases from J, with 11 bases between. Germline V lookup: CDR1 GTSNPN, CDR2 SVGIG (reference sequence). The CDR3 DNA follows: TGTGCCTGGAATGGGGGGAGGCAAGAGACCCAGTACTTC. Translation gives CAWNGGRQETQYF.